Below, 6 T cell receptor beta chains from the same sample are listed, as sequenced in a study of molecular identifiers for immune sequencing clone quantification. In TCRdb, the PCR reads were re-called with MiXCR into one record per CDR3 protein. This sample carries some 580,000 distinct CDR3 sequences, about 25% of them seen once, and the ten largest clones take 0.6% to 0.9%. Sequencing was carried out using naive CD8+ T cells from blood, with Jurkat cell RNA spiked in. Subset specified: FACS-sorted CD8+CD4-CCR7+CD45RA+ naive T cells. The source of these receptors is a human donor in good health. Some libraries in this study had Jurkat cell RNA spiked in.

This clonotype appeared many times. This CDR3 is CASSPGLAGQAQYF. The DNA for the CDR3 is TGCGCCAGCAGCCCGGGACTAGCGGGCCAGGCCCAGTACTTC. The chain joins TRBV4-1 to TRBJ2-5, with 12 bases matching TRBD2. Trimming removed 4 bases from V and 9 bases from J; junction bases left unmatched: 6. CDR3 size: 14 residues. CDR1 and CDR2 (germline): MGHRA, YSYEKL.

This clonotype showed up just a few times. V usage is TRBV6-5 and J usage is TRBJ1-4, with 8 bases fitting TRBD1. V trimming: 6 bases; J trimming: 6 bases; junction bases outside the gene matches: 12. The CDR3 runs to 16 residues. Germline V lookup: CDR1 MNHEY, CDR2 SVGAGI. The chain's CDR3 is CASRRSPGQVDEKLFF. The CDR3 nucleotides read TGTGCCAGCAGGCGTTCTCCGGGACAGGTTGATGAAAAACTGTTTTTT.

This clonotype was detected once. One base away lies a much larger clone, so this may be a sequencing read error. The V gene is TRBV7-9, the J gene TRBJ1-5; D is uncertain. The CDR3 length is 14 residues. CDR1 is SEHNR, CDR2 FQNEAQ, per germline (reference sequence). Trimming took 5 bases from V and 4 from J, leaving 12 bases between them. In DNA form, the CDR3 reads TGTGCCAGCAGCATAGGCGTCGGAAATCAGCCCCAGCATTTT. Residues: CASSIGVGNQPQHF. Filled out from reference TRBV7-9 and TRBJ1-5, the complete variable domain reads DTGVSQNPRHKITKRGQNVTFRCDPISEHNRLYWYRQTLGQGPEFLTYFQNEAQLEKSRLLSDRFSAERPKGSFSTLEIQRTEQGDSAMYLCASSIGVGNQPQHFGDGTRLSIL.

This clonotype was seen repeatedly, ten times or more. The rearrangement uses TRBV15 and TRBJ2-3; either TRBD1 or TRBD2 may supply D (5 bases each). This CDR3 has 16 amino acids. From germline, CDR1 is LNHNV and CDR2 YYDKDF (reference sequence). Trimming shortened V by 3 bases and J by 6 bases, and 19 bases separated the two germline ends. The CDR3 coding sequence is TGTGCCACCAGCAGGGATGAGGGGCTCCGGTTCGATACGCAGTATTTT. Its protein is CATSRDEGLRFDTQYF.

With regard to this clonotype: A read error may account for a junction end that differs from germline. The genes are TRBV7-9 and TRBJ1-3; D is possibly TRBD1 (6 bases). This CDR3 has 16 amino acids. Germline V gene data show CDR1 as SEHNR and CDR2 as FQNEAQ (reference sequence). The CDR3 DNA is TGTGCCAGCCGCTTAGCGTTTGGGGGCTCTGGCACCCCCATATATTTT. Residues: CASRLAFGGSGTPIYF.

This clonotype was counted many times. The chain couples TRBV6-5 to TRBJ2-7, with D hard to call. The CDR3 is 14 amino acids. Germline V gene lookup returns CDR1 MNHEY and CDR2 SVGAGI. The germline V and J ends were trimmed by 0 bases and 1 base, with 7 bases remaining between them. The CDR3 DNA reads TGTGCCAGCAGTTACTCTGAGGAGTCCTACGAGCAGTACTTC. Protein product: CASSYSEESYEQYF.